One and the same sample provided the 4 T cell receptor beta chains below, sequenced in a study of OX40 agonist ivuxolimab in advanced cancers. Profiled with immunoSEQ multiplex PCR; TCRdb holds only in-frame clones, not every one. This sample has roughly 56,000 clones, with 82% found just once. The material was CD4+ or CD8+ T cells sorted from blood, obtained in a trial of the OX40 agonist ivuxolimab. These receptors all come from an adult with an advanced solid tumor such as melanoma, head and neck, liver or kidney cancer.

This chain joins TRBV28 and TRBJ1-5; no clear D. The CDR3 is 14 residues long. Germline assignment: CDR1 MDHEN and CDR2 SYDVKM. V was shortened by 5 bases and J by 3 bases, with 11 bases between the two germline ends. The CDR3 nucleotides read TGTGCCAGCAGTCTAAGGTCCACCAATCAGCCCCAGCATTTT. It specifies CASSLRSTNQPQHF.

The chain uses TRBV7-9 and TRBJ1-5, with D possibly being TRBD1 (6 bases). Germline V gives CDR1 SEHNR, CDR2 FQNEAQ (reference sequence). The CDR3 sequence is 15 residues long. The ends were cut back, 5 bases at V and 3 bases at J, with 14 bases in the middle. CDR3 nucleotides: TGTGCCAGCAGCCCCGGGTCAGGGGACAATCAGCCCCAGCATTTT. This sequence encodes CASSPGSGDNQPQHF.

This chain links TRBV7-3 with TRBJ2-3; the D is unclear. The V end was cut by 0 bases, the J end by 0 bases, with 4 bases between. Germline V gene lookup returns CDR1 SGHTA and CDR2 FQGTGA. The CDR3 runs 14 residues. The CDR3 bases are TGTGCCAGCAGCTTAACTCCTAGCACAGATACGCAGTATTTT. This gives the protein CASSLTPSTDTQYF.

The chain is built from TRBV7-8 and TRBJ1-1, with 9 bases that match TRBD1. The CDR3 is made up of 17 amino acids. Germline-derived CDR1 and CDR2 are SGHVS and FQNEAQ. Trimming at V came to 1 base and at J to 1 base, leaving 7 bases not matched to a gene. The CDR3: CASSLERRGQGNTEAFF. Here the CDR3 DNA reads TGTGCCAGCAGCTTAGAAAGGAGGGGACAGGGGAACACTGAAGCTTTCTTT.